This T cell receptor beta chain was identified during a study of metastatic and nonmetastatic thyroid tumors (dated by TCRdb to about 2020). The study in broad terms: Repertoires were compared across peripheral blood and tumor or nodule tissue samples from malignant and benign thyroid patients. The paper as a whole reports these results and caveats: TCR beta diversity was reported as significantly higher in malignant tumors than in benign nodules, in both blood and tumor samples.

The method behind the library was PCR. Sequencing took place on an Illumina HiSeq 4000. High-throughput sequencing was used to profile the TCR beta-chain CDR3 region of every patient. As for the original processing: CDR3 differences across clinicopathological groups were used to build a classifier for discriminating distant-metastatic papillary thyroid cancer patients. To measure repertoire diversity the researchers used the Shannon index, while the Morisita-Horn index served to gauge how similar the tumor and blood repertoires were. Starting from the raw public reads, TCRdb applied fastp trimming at Q25, assembled clones with MiXCR and retained in-frame beta chains. These V and J calls are TCRdb output, not the study's own analysis. A total of around 89,000 clones appear in this sample, more than 13% of them only once. Roughly 4% of the sample comes from the top ten. No patient had received any treatment before thyroid surgery. Using T-cell receptor beta sequencing, the researchers looked back retrospectively at clinical samples from patients, gathered between about 2011 and 2019.

Reading from cysteine to phenylalanine, the CDR3 counts 14 amino acids. CDR3 DNA only is kept here, 42 bases in frame from base 1. V is shortened by 3 bases, J by 5 bases, and the region joining them spans 11 bases. Reading the germline V gene (reference sequence) gives CDR1 LNHDA and CDR2 SQIVND. Ten or more counts support this clone. Its antigen target is currently unknown. No base-level quality is on record; no much larger clone is a single base apart. The specimen sequenced was blood. The chain links TRBV19 with TRBJ1-5, with TRBD1 tentatively as D gene (5 bases match). The TCR originated in a female donor with papillary thyroid cancer or a benign thyroid nodule (not recorded which). Some clones in this sample may be carry-over from other donors' samples. In nucleotides, the sequence is TGTGCCAGTAGTATGTCCCCAGGGCATCAGCCCCAGCATTTT. This is translated as CASSMSPGHQPQHF.